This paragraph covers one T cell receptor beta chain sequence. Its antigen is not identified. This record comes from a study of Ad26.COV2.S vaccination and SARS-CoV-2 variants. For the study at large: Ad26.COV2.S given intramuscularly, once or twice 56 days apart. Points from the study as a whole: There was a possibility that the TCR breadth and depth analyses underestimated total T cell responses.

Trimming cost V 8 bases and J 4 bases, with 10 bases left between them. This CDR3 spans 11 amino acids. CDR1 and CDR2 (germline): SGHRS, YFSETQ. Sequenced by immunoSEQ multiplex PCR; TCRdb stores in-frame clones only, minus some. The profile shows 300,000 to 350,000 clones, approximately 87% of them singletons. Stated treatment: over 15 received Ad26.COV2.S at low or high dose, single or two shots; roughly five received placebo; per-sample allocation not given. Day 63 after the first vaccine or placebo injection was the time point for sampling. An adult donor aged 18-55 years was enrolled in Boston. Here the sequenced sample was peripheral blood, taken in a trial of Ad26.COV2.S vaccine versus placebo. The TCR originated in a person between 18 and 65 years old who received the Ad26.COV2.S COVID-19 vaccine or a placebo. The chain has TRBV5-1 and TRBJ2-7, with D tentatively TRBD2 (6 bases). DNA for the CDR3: TGCGCCAGGACTAGGAATTACGAGCAGTACGTC. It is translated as CARTRNYEQYV.